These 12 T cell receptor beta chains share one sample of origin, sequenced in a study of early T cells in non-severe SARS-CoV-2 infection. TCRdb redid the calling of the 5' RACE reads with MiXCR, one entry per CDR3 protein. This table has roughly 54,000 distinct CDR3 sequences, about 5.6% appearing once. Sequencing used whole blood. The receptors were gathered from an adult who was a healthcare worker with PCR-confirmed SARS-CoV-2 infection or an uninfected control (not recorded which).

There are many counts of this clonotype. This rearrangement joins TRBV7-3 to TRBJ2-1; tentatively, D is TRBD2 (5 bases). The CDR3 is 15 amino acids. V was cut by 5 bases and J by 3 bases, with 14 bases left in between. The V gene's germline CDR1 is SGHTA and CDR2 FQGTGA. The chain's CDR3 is CASSPGWGDYNEQFF. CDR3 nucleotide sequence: TGTGCCAGCAGCCCCGGCTGGGGAGACTACAATGAGCAGTTCTTC.

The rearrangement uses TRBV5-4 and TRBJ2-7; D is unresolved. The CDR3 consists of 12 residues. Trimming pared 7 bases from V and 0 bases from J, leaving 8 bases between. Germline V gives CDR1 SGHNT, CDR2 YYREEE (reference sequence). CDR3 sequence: CASGASSYEQYF. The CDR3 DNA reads TGTGCCAGCGGTGCCAGCTCCTACGAGCAGTACTTC.

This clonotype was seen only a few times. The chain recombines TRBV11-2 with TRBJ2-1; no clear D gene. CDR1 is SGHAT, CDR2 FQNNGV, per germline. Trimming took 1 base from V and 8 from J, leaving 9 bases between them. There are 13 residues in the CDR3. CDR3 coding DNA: TGTGCCAGCAGCTTAGCCGTTATCGATGAGCAGTTCTTC. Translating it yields CASSLAVIDEQFF. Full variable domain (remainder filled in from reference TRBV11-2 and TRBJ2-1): EAGVAQSPRYKIIEKRQSVAFWCNPISGHATLYWYQQILGQGPKLLIQFQNNGVVDDSQLPKDRFSAERLKGVDSTLKIQPAKLEDSAVYLCASSLAVIDEQFFGPGTRLTVL.

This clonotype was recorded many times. CDR3 DNA sequence: TGCAGTGCTAGAGAGTCGGGAGGGTCAACTGAAGCTTTCTTT. Protein product: CSARESGGSTEAFF. The chain has TRBV20-1 and TRBJ1-1; D is unclear. This CDR3 region has 14 residues. Germline loops: CDR1 DFQATT, CDR2 SNEGSKA (reference sequence). The germline V and J ends were trimmed by 0 bases and 5 bases, with 13 bases remaining between them.

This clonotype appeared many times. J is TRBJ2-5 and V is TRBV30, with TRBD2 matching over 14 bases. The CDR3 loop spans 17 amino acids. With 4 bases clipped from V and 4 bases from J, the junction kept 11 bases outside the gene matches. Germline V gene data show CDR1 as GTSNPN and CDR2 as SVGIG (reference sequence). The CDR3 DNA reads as TGTGCCTGGACCTGGGAAAGACTAGCGGGAGGGCCAGAGACCCAGTACTTC. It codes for CAWTWERLAGGPETQYF. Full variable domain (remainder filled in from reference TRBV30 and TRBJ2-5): SQTIHQWPATLVQPVGSPLSLECTVEGTSNPNLYWYRQAAGRGLQLLFYSVGIGQISSEVPQNLSASRPQDRQFILSSKKLLLSDSGFYLCAWTWERLAGGPETQYFGPGTRLLVL.

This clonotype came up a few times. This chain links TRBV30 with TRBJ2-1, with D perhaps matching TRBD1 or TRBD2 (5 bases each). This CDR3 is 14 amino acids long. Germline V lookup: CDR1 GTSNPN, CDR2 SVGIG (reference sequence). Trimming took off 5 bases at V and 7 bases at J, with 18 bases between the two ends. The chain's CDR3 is CAWGEGTARNEQFF. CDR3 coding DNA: TGTGCCTGGGGGGAAGGGACCGCTAGGAATGAGCAGTTCTTC.

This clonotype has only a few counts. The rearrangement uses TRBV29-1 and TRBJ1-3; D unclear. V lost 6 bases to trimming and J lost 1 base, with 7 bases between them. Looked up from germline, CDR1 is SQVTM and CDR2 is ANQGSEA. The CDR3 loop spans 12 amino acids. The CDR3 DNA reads TGCAGCGTGGAGAAATCTGGAAACACCATATATTTT. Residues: CSVEKSGNTIYF.

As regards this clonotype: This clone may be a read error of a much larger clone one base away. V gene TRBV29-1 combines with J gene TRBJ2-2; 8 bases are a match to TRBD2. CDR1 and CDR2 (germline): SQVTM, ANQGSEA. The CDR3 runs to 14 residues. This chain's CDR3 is CSAGLASNIGELFF. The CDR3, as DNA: TGCAGCGCCGGACTAGCCTCGAACATCGGGGAGCTGTTTTTT.

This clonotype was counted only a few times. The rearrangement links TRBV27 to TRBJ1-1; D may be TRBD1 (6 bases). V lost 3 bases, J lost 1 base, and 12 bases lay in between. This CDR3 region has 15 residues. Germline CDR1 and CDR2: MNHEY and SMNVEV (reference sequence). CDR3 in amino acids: CASSFFGTPNTEAFF. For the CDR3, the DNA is TGTGCCAGCAGTTTCTTCGGGACACCGAACACTGAAGCTTTCTTT.

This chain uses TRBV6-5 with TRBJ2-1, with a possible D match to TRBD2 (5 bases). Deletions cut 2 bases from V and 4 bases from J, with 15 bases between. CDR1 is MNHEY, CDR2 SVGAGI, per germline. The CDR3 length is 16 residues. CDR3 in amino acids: CASSYRPTGGYNEQFF. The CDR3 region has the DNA TGTGCCAGCAGTTACCGCCCCACTGGAGGTTACAATGAGCAGTTCTTC.

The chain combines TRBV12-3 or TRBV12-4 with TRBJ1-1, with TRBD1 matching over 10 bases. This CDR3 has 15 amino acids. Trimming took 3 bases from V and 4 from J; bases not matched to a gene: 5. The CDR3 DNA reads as TGTGCCAGCAGTTTTACCCGGACAGGGGGCACTGAAGCTTTCTTT. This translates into CASSFTRTGGTEAFF.

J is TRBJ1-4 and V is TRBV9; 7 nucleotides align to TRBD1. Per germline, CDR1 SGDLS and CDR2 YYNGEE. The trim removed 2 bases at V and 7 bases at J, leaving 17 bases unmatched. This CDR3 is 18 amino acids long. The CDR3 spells CASSVALEDVGQFEKLFF. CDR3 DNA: TGTGCCAGCAGCGTCGCTCTAGAGGACGTGGGACAGTTTGAAAAACTGTTTTTT.